Below, 30 T cell receptor beta chains from the same sample are listed, as sequenced in a study of blood T cell repertoires in COVID-19 (dated by TCRdb to 2019 to 2021). The library was obtained by the immunoSEQ multiplex PCR assay. Sourced from immuneACCESS, this table was stored by TCRdb with only in-frame sequences that have V and J called. A share of the clones is absent; for the studies checked, an unresolved V gene accounts for under half, and the remainder has no known explanation. The table for this sample lists 77,000 or so clones; approximately 83% of them were counted only once. Of the sample, approximately 7% is held by the ten largest clones. The sequencing input was peripheral blood. Receptors were obtained from a man between 25 and 39 years old with COVID-19, enrolled during active disease.

This chain connects TRBV12-3 or TRBV12-4 to TRBJ1-4, with D unresolved. With 0 bases removed from V and 8 bases from J, the gap between germline ends came to 7 bases. The CDR3 runs 13 residues. DNA of the CDR3: TGTGCCAGCAGTTTAGCGCGAATGGAAAAACTGTTTTTT. Translated: CASSLARMEKLFF.

The V call is TRBV19, the J call TRBJ2-2; 7 bases fit TRBD2. This CDR3 region has 15 residues. From germline, CDR1 is LNHDA and CDR2 SQIVND (reference sequence). V was clipped by 7 bases and J by 7 bases; unmatched bases: 12. CDR3 nucleotides: TGTGCCAGTAAGACTGAGGCGGGAGCGGGCGGGGAGCTGTTTTTT. It translates to CASKTEAGAGGELFF.

The gene calls are TRBV20-1 and TRBJ2-5; no clear D gene. CDR3 length equals 10 residues. Germline values: CDR1 DFQATT, CDR2 SNEGSKA (reference sequence). V lost 3 bases and J lost 5, with 4 bases in between. The CDR3 DNA follows: TGCAGTGCTAGCGCGGAGACCCAGTACTTC. It is translated as CSASAETQYF.

This chain uses TRBV27 with TRBJ2-7; the match to TRBD1 covers 9 bases. Germline assignment: CDR1 MNHEY and CDR2 SMNVEV (reference sequence). V shed 4 bases and J 3 bases; nucleotides not matched to a gene: 7. The CDR3 extends over 15 amino acids. CDR3 sequence (DNA): TGTGCCAGCAGTTCCGTGGGACAGGGTTTCTACGAGCAGTACTTC. Translated: CASSSVGQGFYEQYF.

This clone was seen a few times. The chain links TRBV6-1 to TRBJ2-7; 12 nucleotides line up with TRBD2. Germline loops: CDR1 MNHNS, CDR2 SASEGT. The CDR3 has 17 residues. V shed 1 base, J shed 3 bases, and the junction held 7 bases outside the gene matches. The CDR3 loop is CASSEVPLTSGSYEQYF. CDR3 sequence (DNA): TGTGCCAGCAGTGAAGTCCCTCTGACTAGCGGGAGCTACGAGCAGTACTTC.

The rearrangement joins TRBV3-1 (or the pseudogene TRBV3-2) to TRBJ1-2; D is possibly TRBD1 (6 bases). Trimming pared 1 base from V and 8 bases from J, leaving 17 bases between. The V gene's germline CDR1 is LGHDT and CDR2 YNNKEL (reference sequence). The CDR3 spans 15 residues. This CDR3 reads CASSQVGGRYAGYTF. CDR3 coding DNA: TGTGCCAGCAGCCAAGTGGGGGGGCGATATGCCGGCTACACCTTC.

This chain uses TRBV6-5 with TRBJ1-2; TRBD1 matches 10 bases. This CDR3 comprises 14 residues. The J segment lost 13 bases and the V segment lost 2 bases, leaving 10 bases of the junction unmatched. Germline CDR1 MNHEY, CDR2 SVGAGI. In nucleotides, the CDR3 is TGTGCCAGCAGTTACGGAGTGGGACAGGGGCAATCCACCTTC. Its protein product is CASSYGVGQGQSTF.

This sequence joins TRBV7-9 and TRBJ2-2; 7 bases agree with TRBD1. V shed 1 base, J shed 6 bases, and the junction held 5 bases outside the gene matches. This CDR3 is 15 amino acids long. CDR1 and CDR2 from the germline V gene are SEHNR and FQNEAQ (reference sequence). The CDR3 reads CASSLGGQVSGELFF. As DNA, the CDR3 is TGTGCCAGCAGCTTAGGCGGACAGGTGTCCGGGGAGCTGTTTTTT.

This sequence joins TRBV5-1 and TRBJ2-2; D may be TRBD2 (6 bases). The CDR3 runs 14 residues. Looked up from germline, CDR1 is SGHRS and CDR2 is YFSETQ. Trimming removed 3 bases from V and 5 bases from J, with 11 bases in between. The CDR3, as DNA: TGCGCCAGCAGCTGGTTGGCGGGGACCGGGGAGCTGTTTTTT. This gives the protein CASSWLAGTGELFF.

The J gene is TRBJ2-7, the V gene TRBV28, with D unclear. The CDR3 length is 14 residues. Deletions cut 1 base from V and 1 base from J, with 8 bases between. Germline V gene lookup returns CDR1 MDHEN and CDR2 SYDVKM. The CDR3 spells CASSLSFYSYEQYF. The CDR3 DNA sequence: TGTGCCAGCAGTTTATCTTTCTATTCCTACGAGCAGTACTTC.

This clone has more than one count but fewer than ten. The V and J genes are TRBV7-9 and TRBJ1-4, with 9 nucleotides matching TRBD1. Germline lookup yields CDR1 SEHNR and CDR2 FQNEAQ (reference sequence). V shed 1 base, J shed 8 bases, and the junction held 2 bases outside the gene matches. The CDR3 spans 14 residues. This CDR3 reads CASSLVGQGEKLFF. In DNA, the CDR3 is TGTGCCAGCAGCTTAGTGGGACAGGGAGAAAAACTGTTTTTT.

The gene calls are TRBV2 and TRBJ2-5; 12 nucleotides agree with TRBD2. V lost 4 bases to trimming and J lost 4 bases; unmatched junction nucleotides: 4. The CDR3 has 15 residues. In germline, CDR1 is SNHLY, CDR2 FYNNEI. Written as DNA, the CDR3 is TGTGCCAGCAGTGCTCGGGGACTAGCGGGAGAGACCCAGTACTTC. Its protein product is CASSARGLAGETQYF.

This clone was observed a single time. This chain connects TRBV2 to TRBJ1-4, with no clear D. Trimming pared 4 bases from V and 8 bases from J, leaving 11 bases between. The CDR3 contains 13 residues. Germline-derived CDR1 and CDR2 are SNHLY and FYNNEI. In nucleotides, the CDR3 is TGTGCCAGCAGTGCCGGGCGGGAGGAAAAACTGTTTTTT. Protein sequence: CASSAGREEKLFF.

This clone was seen once. The CDR3 coding sequence is TGTGCCAGCAGCCCCCTGACAGTTCAAGGCGAGCAGTACTTC. Residues: CASSPLTVQGEQYF. This chain connects TRBV9 to TRBJ2-7; perhaps TRBD1 as D (5 bases). Trimming removed 4 bases from V and 6 bases from J, with 17 bases in between. The CDR3 is 14 residues long. Germline CDR1 reads SGDLS; CDR2 reads YYNGEE.

This chain uses TRBV5-1 with TRBJ1-3, with D unclear. The CDR3 is made up of 16 amino acids. Germline loops: CDR1 SGHRS, CDR2 YFSETQ. V lost 4 bases and J lost 0, with 14 bases in between. Written as DNA, the CDR3 is TGCGCCAGCAGCCCGGAAGCACGGGACTCTGGAAACACCATATATTTT. It translates to CASSPEARDSGNTIYF.

The chain has TRBV28 and TRBJ1-6, with 7 nucleotides matching TRBD1. The V gene end was trimmed by 4 bases and the J gene end by 5 bases; junction bases not matched to a gene: 5. CDR3 length: 15 residues. From germline, CDR1 is MDHEN and CDR2 SYDVKM. This CDR3 is CASSSSTGNNSPLHF. CDR3 sequence (DNA): TGTGCCAGCAGTTCATCGACAGGGAATAATTCACCCCTCCACTTT.

J is TRBJ1-5 and V is TRBV5-1, with D perhaps matching TRBD1 (6 bases). Trimming removed 4 bases at V and 9 bases at J, with 17 bases between. CDR3 length: 14 amino acids. The germline gives CDR1 SGHRS, CDR2 YFSETQ. CDR3 sequence: CASSPTGTRGPQHF. The CDR3 bases are TGCGCCAGCAGCCCGACAGGTACCAGGGGGCCCCAGCATTTT. Drawing the rest from reference TRBV5-1 and TRBJ1-5, the complete variable domain is KAGVTQTPRYLIKTRGQQVTLSCSPISGHRSVSWYQQTPGQGLQFLFEYFSETQRNKGNFPGRFSGRQFSNSRSEMNVSTLELGDSALYLCASSPTGTRGPQHFGDGTRLSIL.

By its share, this clone is large. CDR3 nucleotides: TGTGCCAGCAGCTTCGAACTAGACGGGAGGGAAGCTTTCTTT. Translating gives CASSFELDGREAFF. The chain recombines TRBV7-2 with TRBJ1-1; D ambiguous. The CDR3 has 14 amino acids. CDR1 is SGHTA, CDR2 FQGNSA, per germline. V was pared by 3 bases and J by 8 bases, with 16 bases between. Using reference TRBV7-2 and TRBJ1-1 for the parts outside the CDR3, the full variable domain is GAGVSQSPSNKVTEKGKDVELRCDPISGHTALYWYRQSLGQGLEFLIYFQGNSAPDKSGLPSDRFSAERTGGSVSTLTIQRTQQEDSAVYLCASSFELDGREAFFGQGTRLTVV.

This rearrangement joins TRBV24-1 to TRBJ1-1; the D gene is possibly TRBD1 (6 bases). V was trimmed by 12 bases and J by 1 base, leaving 14 bases between them. From germline, CDR1 is KGHDR and CDR2 SFDVKD. This CDR3 is 13 amino acids long. CDR3 protein: CASVDRRNTEAFF. The CDR3 DNA sequence: TGTGCCTCAGTGGACAGACGGAACACTGAAGCTTTCTTT.

This chain connects TRBV2 to TRBJ2-3, with D possibly TRBD2 on 6 matching bases. Germline loops: CDR1 SNHLY, CDR2 FYNNEI. The germline V and J ends were trimmed by 10 bases and 0 bases, with 14 bases remaining between them. This CDR3 is built from 14 residues. CDR3 region: CAKEGRGSTDTQYF. Written as DNA, the CDR3 is TGTGCCAAGGAGGGCCGGGGAAGCACAGATACGCAGTATTTT.

This clone turned up a few times. This chain connects TRBV6-2 or TRBV6-3 to TRBJ2-1; TRBD2 aligns across 8 bases. Per germline, CDR1 MNHEY and CDR2 SVGEGT. The CDR3 covers 15 residues. V lost 5 bases to trimming and J lost 1 base; unmatched junction nucleotides: 4. CDR3 DNA: TGTGCCAGCAGTCCCTCGGGAGGGTCCTACAATGAGCAGTTCTTC. It yields the protein CASSPSGGSYNEQFF.

The chain couples TRBV2 to TRBJ2-3, with a weak D call TRBD1 (6 bases). Germline CDR1 SNHLY, CDR2 FYNNEI. This CDR3 is 15 amino acids long. The germline V and J ends were trimmed by 7 bases and 4 bases, with 18 bases remaining between them. CDR3 coding DNA: TGTGCCAGCACGTCTGGTAGGGGGATCTCAGATACGCAGTATTTT. Its translation: CASTSGRGISDTQYF.

The genes are TRBV19 and TRBJ2-5, with 7 positions matching TRBD2. The germline gives CDR1 LNHDA, CDR2 SQIVND (reference sequence). Trimming removed 7 bases from V and 1 base from J; junction bases left unmatched: 3. The CDR3 has 13 residues. The CDR3, as DNA: TGTGCCAGTACTGGGGAGGGCCAAGAGACCCAGTACTTC. This encodes CASTGEGQETQYF.

This rearrangement joins TRBV3-1 (or the pseudogene TRBV3-2) to TRBJ2-7, with 7 bases matching TRBD2. The germline CDR1 and CDR2 sequences are LGHDT and YNNKEL (reference sequence). Losses at the gene ends were 3 bases for V and 4 bases for J; bases not matched to a gene: 3. This CDR3 has 13 amino acids. The CDR3 sequence is CASSQTSRYEQYF. The DNA for the CDR3 is TGTGCCAGCAGCCAGACTAGCAGGTACGAGCAGTACTTC.

The chain employs TRBV28 and TRBJ2-1; the match to TRBD2 covers 11 bases. Germline V gene data show CDR1 as MDHEN and CDR2 as SYDVKM. The CDR3 runs to 13 residues. Germline trimming cut 6 bases from V and 12 bases from J; bases unmatched to any gene: 7. The CDR3 protein is CASSSTSGSAQFF. DNA for the CDR3: TGTGCCAGCAGCTCCACTAGCGGGAGTGCGCAGTTCTTC.

The chain carries TRBV28 and TRBJ1-5; D perhaps matches TRBD1 (5 bases). V was trimmed by 7 bases and J by 0 bases, leaving 10 bases between them. The CDR3 covers 14 residues. Germline V gene data show CDR1 as MDHEN and CDR2 as SYDVKM. The CDR3 bases are TGTGCCAGCACCGACAGTAATAGCAATCAGCCCCAGCATTTT. It encodes CASTDSNSNQPQHF.

The chain links TRBV28 to TRBJ2-7, with D tentatively TRBD1 (5 bases). The germline V gene encodes CDR1 MDHEN and CDR2 SYDVKM. CDR3 length equals 13 residues. V gave up 8 bases and J gave up 1 base, with 12 bases separating them. In DNA, the CDR3 is TGTGCCAGCCTGGGGCCCCTGTCCTACGAGCAGTACTTC. Protein sequence: CASLGPLSYEQYF.

This chain connects TRBV9 to TRBJ1-5; perhaps TRBD1 as D (5 bases). The V gene lost 7 bases and the J gene lost 5 bases, with 7 bases spanning the gap. The length of the CDR3 is 11 residues. From germline, CDR1 is SGDLS and CDR2 YYNGEE. The CDR3 region is CASGRDQPQHF. CDR3 nucleotide sequence: TGTGCCAGCGGCAGGGATCAGCCCCAGCATTTT.

The rearrangement joins TRBV27 to TRBJ2-2, with unresolved D. There are 13 residues in the CDR3. Trimming stripped 3 bases from V and 5 bases from J, with 7 bases between. Germline loops: CDR1 MNHEY, CDR2 SMNVEV (reference sequence). CDR3 residues: CASSFFLTGELFF. The CDR3 DNA is TGTGCCAGCAGTTTCTTCCTAACCGGGGAGCTGTTTTTT.

This chain joins TRBV3-1 (or the pseudogene TRBV3-2) and TRBJ1-5; 8 positions agree with TRBD1. The CDR3 extends over 15 amino acids. Trimming cost V 3 bases and J 9 bases; bases outside gene matches: 10. Germline V gene sequence: CDR1 LGHDT, CDR2 YNNKEL (reference sequence). Written as DNA, the CDR3 is TGTGCCAGCAGCCAGGGAGGACAGGGCGGAGGGCCCCAGCATTTT. Protein: CASSQGGQGGGPQHF.